The 12 T cell receptor beta chains in this list originate from one sample, sequenced in a study of cytomegalovirus exposure and HLA in healthy donors. TCRdb's copy holds only in-frame clones and misses some; the assay was immunoSEQ multiplex PCR. Among 200,000 to 250,000 clones, about nine tenths were seen once, and the ten largest hold approximately 2%. The sequencing input was PBMCs. Every receptor here comes from a woman between 18 and 30 years old in good health and CMV-seropositive.

The chain combines TRBV27 with TRBJ2-1, with 11 bases matching TRBD2. Trimming at V came to 9 bases and at J to 5 bases, leaving 6 bases not matched to a gene. The germline V gene encodes CDR1 MNHEY and CDR2 SMNVEV (reference sequence). The CDR3 has 14 residues. Here the CDR3 reads CASSTSGNHNEQFF. In DNA, the CDR3 is TGTGCCAGTTCGACTAGCGGGAACCACAATGAGCAGTTCTTC.

As regards this clone: In the same sample, other DNA sequences code for this CDR3. V usage is TRBV4-2 and J usage is TRBJ2-7, with TRBD2 matching over 11 bases. Germline V gene lookup returns CDR1 LGHNA and CDR2 YNFKEQ. This CDR3 spans 15 amino acids. The V gene end was trimmed by 0 bases and the J gene end by 3 bases; junction bases not matched to a gene: 1. CDR3 residues: CASSQETSGSYEQYF. Written as DNA, the CDR3 is TGTGCCAGCAGCCAAGAAACTAGCGGGAGCTACGAGCAGTACTTC.

On this clone: A read error is possible here, since a much larger clone lies one base away. Other DNA sequences in the same sample also yield this CDR3. This chain joins TRBV28 and TRBJ1-2; 10 positions match TRBD1. Germline CDR1 and CDR2: MDHEN and SYDVKM. The CDR3 consists of 13 residues. The V and J ends lost 5 bases and 4 bases, in that order; junction bases with no gene match: 1. CDR3 nucleotides: TGTGCCAGCAGTAGGACAGGGGGCTATGGCTACACCTTC. It specifies CASSRTGGYGYTF.

This clone has ten or more counts. Within the sample, other DNA sequences also encode this same CDR3. The J gene is TRBJ1-1, the V gene TRBV7-9, with D hard to call. Trimming pared 6 bases from V and 6 bases from J, leaving 14 bases between. The CDR3 contains 13 residues. CDR1 is SEHNR and CDR2 is FQNEAQ in the germline V gene (reference sequence). The CDR3 DNA is TGTGCCAGCAGGCCGCTAGGTTTGGCTGAAGCTTTCTTT. Translated, it gives CASRPLGLAEAFF.

The rearrangement joins TRBV2 to TRBJ2-3; no clear D gene. CDR1 and CDR2 (germline): SNHLY, FYNNEI. The V gene lost 7 bases and the J gene lost 1 base, with 9 bases spanning the gap. The CDR3 contains 13 residues. The CDR3 spells CASIISGTDTQYF. DNA of the CDR3: TGTGCCAGCATTATAAGCGGCACAGATACGCAGTATTTT.

V gene TRBV30 combines with J gene TRBJ1-4; tentative D call: TRBD1 (5 bases). The CDR3 covers 14 residues. The germline CDR1 and CDR2 sequences are GTSNPN and SVGIG (reference sequence). V was trimmed by 1 base and J by 5 bases, leaving 11 bases between them. CDR3 DNA sequence: TGTGCCTGGAGTGAAAGCAGGGTCAATGAAAAACTGTTTTTT. Translation gives CAWSESRVNEKLFF. Full variable domain (missing parts from reference TRBV30 and TRBJ1-4): SQTIHQWPATLVQPVGSPLSLECTVEGTSNPNLYWYRQAAGRGLQLLFYSVGIGQISSEVPQNLSASRPQDRQFILSSKKLLLSDSGFYLCAWSESRVNEKLFFGSGTQLSVL.

The chain recombines TRBV4-1 with TRBJ1-5; 7 positions match TRBD1. The CDR3 covers 17 residues. V lost 4 bases and J lost 3; bases outside the gene matches: 12. Germline CDR1 and CDR2: MGHRA and YSYEKL. CDR3 loop: CASSLRNGGQINQPQHF. The CDR3 DNA reads as TGCGCCAGCAGCCTCCGAAACGGGGGACAGATCAATCAGCCCCAGCATTTT.

This rearrangement joins TRBV4-2 to TRBJ1-4, with D maybe TRBD1 (6 bases). The CDR3 runs 14 residues. The germline CDR1 and CDR2 sequences are LGHNA and YNFKEQ. Trimming removed 5 bases at V and 7 bases at J, with 14 bases between. The CDR3 coding sequence is TGTGCCAGCAGCGTCACAGGGATGAGTGAAAAACTGTTTTTT. It codes for CASSVTGMSEKLFF.

The rearrangement joins TRBV10-1 to TRBJ2-3, with a tentative D call TRBD2 (5 bases). Germline assignment: CDR1 WNHNN and CDR2 SYGVQD (reference sequence). The ends were cut back, 11 bases at V and 2 bases at J, with 17 bases in the middle. The CDR3 has 14 amino acids. In DNA form, the CDR3 reads TGCGCCCCTGTTGAAGCGGCGCACACAGATACGCAGTATTTT. Its translation is CAPVEAAHTDTQYF.

This sequence joins TRBV28 and TRBJ1-1; D is ambiguous. The germline V gene has CDR1 MDHEN and CDR2 SYDVKM. Between the trimmed V and J ends, which lost 5 bases and 1 base, there was a span of 14 bases. This CDR3 has 15 amino acids. The CDR3 sequence is CASSPRAEGNTEAFF. The CDR3 DNA reads as TGTGCCAGCAGTCCCCGAGCGGAGGGGAACACTGAAGCTTTCTTT.

This chain links TRBV12-5 with TRBJ1-5, with D perhaps matching TRBD1 (6 bases). Germline CDR1 reads LGHNT; CDR2 reads FRNRAP. V shed 2 bases and J shed 6 bases, with 11 bases lying between them. This CDR3 contains 14 residues. In DNA form, the CDR3 reads TGTGCTAGTGGTTTGACGCAGGGGTTTCAGCCCCAGCATTTT. Protein product: CASGLTQGFQPQHF.

The chain couples TRBV29-1 to TRBJ2-3; TRBD2 agrees at 8 bases. J was trimmed by 5 bases and V by 2 bases; bases with no gene match: 6. Germline CDR1 reads SQVTM; CDR2 reads ANQGSEA. The CDR3 runs 14 residues. Written as DNA, the CDR3 is TGCAGCGTTGAACCAGCGGGAGCTATAGATACGCAGTATTTT. Protein: CSVEPAGAIDTQYF.